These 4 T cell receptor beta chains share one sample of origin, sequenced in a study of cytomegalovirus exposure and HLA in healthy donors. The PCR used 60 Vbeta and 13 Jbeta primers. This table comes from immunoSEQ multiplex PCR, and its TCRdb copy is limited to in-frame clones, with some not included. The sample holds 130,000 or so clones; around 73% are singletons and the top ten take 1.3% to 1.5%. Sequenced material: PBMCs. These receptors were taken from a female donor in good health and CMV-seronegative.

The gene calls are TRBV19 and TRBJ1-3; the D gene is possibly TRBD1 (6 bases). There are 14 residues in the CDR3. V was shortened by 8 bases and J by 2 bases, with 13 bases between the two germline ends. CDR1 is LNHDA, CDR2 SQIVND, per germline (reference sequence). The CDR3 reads CASLRGGPGNTIYF. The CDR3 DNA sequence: TGTGCCAGTCTGAGGGGGGGACCTGGAAACACCATATATTTT.

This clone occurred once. CDR3 in DNA: TGTGCCAGTAGTATAGATCAGGACTTTTTCACAGATACGCAGTATTTT. Protein: CASSIDQDFFTDTQYF. The V call is TRBV19, the J call TRBJ2-3; D might be TRBD2 (5 bases). The CDR3 spans 16 residues. Trimming cost V 0 bases and J 2 bases, with 12 bases left between them. In germline, CDR1 is LNHDA, CDR2 SQIVND (reference sequence).

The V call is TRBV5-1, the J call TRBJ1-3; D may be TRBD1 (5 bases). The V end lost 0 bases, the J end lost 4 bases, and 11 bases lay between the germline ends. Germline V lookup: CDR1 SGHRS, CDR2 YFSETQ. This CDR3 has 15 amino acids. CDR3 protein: CASSLAGMVGNTIYF. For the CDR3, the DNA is TGCGCCAGCAGCTTGGCAGGGATGGTAGGAAACACCATATATTTT.

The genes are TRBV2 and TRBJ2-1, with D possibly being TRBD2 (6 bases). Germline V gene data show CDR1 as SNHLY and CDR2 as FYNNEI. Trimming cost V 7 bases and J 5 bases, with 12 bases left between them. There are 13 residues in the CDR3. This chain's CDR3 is CASKTGADNEQFF. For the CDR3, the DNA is TGTGCCAGCAAAACGGGAGCCGACAATGAGCAGTTCTTC.